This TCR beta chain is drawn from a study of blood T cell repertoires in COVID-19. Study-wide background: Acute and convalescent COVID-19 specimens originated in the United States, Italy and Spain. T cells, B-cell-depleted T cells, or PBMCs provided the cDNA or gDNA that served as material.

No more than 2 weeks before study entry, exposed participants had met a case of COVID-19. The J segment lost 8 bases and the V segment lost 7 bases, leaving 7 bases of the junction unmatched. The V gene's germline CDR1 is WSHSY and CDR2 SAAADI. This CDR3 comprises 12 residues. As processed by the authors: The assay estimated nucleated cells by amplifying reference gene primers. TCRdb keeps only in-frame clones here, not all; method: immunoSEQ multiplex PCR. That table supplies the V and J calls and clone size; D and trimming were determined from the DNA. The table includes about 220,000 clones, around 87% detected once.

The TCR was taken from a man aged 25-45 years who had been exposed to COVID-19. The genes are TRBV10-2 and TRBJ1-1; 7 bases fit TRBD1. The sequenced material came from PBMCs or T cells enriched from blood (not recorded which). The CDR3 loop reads CASKIGGREAFF. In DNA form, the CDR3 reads TGCGCCAGCAAGATAGGGGGCAGGGAAGCTTTCTTT.